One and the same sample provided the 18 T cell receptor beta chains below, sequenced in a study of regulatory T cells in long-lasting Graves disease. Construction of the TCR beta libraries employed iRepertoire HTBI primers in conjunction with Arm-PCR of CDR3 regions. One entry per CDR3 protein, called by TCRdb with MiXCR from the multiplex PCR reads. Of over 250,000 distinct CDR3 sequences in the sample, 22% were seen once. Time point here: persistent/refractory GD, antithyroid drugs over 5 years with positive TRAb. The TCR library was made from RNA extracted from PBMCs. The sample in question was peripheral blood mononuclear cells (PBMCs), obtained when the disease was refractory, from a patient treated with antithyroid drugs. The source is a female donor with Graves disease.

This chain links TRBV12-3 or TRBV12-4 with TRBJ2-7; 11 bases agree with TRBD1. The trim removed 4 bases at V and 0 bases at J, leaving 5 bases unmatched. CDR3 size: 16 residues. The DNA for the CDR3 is TGTGCCAGCAGTTCTAGGGACAGGGGGGGCTCCTACGAGCAGTACTTC. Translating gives CASSSRDRGGSYEQYF.

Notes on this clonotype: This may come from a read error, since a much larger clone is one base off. The CDR3 DNA reads TGTGCCAGCAGGACCCCCCCCCGTTGGGGGCGCGGTGAGACCCAGTACTTC. Its translation: CASRTPPRWGRGETQYF. V usage is TRBV28 and J usage is TRBJ2-5; a weak D match, TRBD1 (6 bases). From germline, CDR1 is MDHEN and CDR2 SYDVKM. Trimming stripped 6 bases from V and 5 bases from J, with 25 bases between. The CDR3 contains 17 residues.

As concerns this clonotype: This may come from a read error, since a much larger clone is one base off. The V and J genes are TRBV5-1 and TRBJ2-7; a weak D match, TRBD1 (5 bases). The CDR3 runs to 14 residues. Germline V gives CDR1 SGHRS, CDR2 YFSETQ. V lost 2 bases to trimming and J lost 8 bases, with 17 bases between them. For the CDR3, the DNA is TGCGCCAGCAGCTTAACGGACAAGCTACTGAAGCAGTACTTC. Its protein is CASSLTDKLLKQYF. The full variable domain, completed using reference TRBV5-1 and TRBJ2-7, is KAGVTQTPRYLIKTRGQQVTLSCSPISGHRSVSWYQQTPGQGLQFLFEYFSETQRNKGNFPGRFSGRQFSNSRSEMNVSTLELGDSALYLCASSLTDKLLKQYFGPGTRLTVT.

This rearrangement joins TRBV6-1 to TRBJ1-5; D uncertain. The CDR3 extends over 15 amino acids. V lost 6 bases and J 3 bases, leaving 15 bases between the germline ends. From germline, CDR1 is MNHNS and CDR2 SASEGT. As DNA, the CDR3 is TGTGCCAGCAGCCTCCGACGTATACTCAATCAGCCCCAGCATTTT. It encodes CASSLRRILNQPQHF.

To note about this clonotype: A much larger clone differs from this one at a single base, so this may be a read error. In nucleotides, the CDR3 is TGTGCCACCACGAGTTCTCTCTCCTACGAGCAGTACTTC. Translated, it gives CATTSSLSYEQYF. The chain couples TRBV6-2 or TRBV6-3 to TRBJ2-7; no reliable D call. This CDR3 spans 13 amino acids. From germline, CDR1 is MNHEY and CDR2 SVGEGT. V was trimmed by 10 bases and J by 0 bases, leaving 13 bases between them.

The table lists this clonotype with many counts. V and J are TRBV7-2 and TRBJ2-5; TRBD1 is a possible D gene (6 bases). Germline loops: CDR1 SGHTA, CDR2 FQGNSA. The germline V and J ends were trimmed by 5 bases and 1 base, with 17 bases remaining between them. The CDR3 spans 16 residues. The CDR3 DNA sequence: TGTGCCAGCAGCCACTCTATTACAGGGACCCAAGAGACCCAGTACTTC. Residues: CASSHSITGTQETQYF.

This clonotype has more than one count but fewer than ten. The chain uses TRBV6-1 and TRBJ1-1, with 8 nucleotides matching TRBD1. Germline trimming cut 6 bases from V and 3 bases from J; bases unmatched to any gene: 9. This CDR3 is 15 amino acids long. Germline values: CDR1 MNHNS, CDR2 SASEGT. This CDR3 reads CASSPEQGGYTEAFF. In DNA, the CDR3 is TGTGCCAGCAGCCCTGAACAGGGGGGCTACACTGAAGCTTTCTTT.

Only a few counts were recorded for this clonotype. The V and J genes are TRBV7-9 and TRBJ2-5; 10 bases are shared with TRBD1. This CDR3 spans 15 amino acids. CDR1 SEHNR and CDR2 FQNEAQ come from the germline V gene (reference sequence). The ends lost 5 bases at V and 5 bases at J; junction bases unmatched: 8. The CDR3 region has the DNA TGTGCCAGCAGCCCCGAGACAGGGGGCTGGGAGACCCAGTACTTC. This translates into CASSPETGGWETQYF.

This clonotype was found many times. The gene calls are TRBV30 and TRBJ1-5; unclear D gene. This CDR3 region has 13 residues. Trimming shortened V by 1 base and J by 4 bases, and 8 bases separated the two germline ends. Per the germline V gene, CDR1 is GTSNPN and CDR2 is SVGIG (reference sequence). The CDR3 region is CAWSGAANQPQHF. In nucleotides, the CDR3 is TGTGCCTGGAGTGGGGCAGCAAATCAGCCCCAGCATTTT.

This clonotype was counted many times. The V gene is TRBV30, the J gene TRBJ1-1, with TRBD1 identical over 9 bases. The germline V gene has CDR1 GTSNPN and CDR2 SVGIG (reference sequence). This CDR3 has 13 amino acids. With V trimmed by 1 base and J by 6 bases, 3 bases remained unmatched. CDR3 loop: CAWSEDRGAEAFF. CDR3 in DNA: TGTGCCTGGAGTGAGGACAGGGGTGCTGAAGCTTTCTTT.

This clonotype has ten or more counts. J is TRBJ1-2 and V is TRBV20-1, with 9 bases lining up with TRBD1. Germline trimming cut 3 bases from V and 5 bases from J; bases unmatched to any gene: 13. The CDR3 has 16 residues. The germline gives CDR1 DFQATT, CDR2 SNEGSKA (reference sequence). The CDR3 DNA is TGCAGTGCTAGCATTGACCGACAGGGGGTAATTTATGGCTACACCTTC. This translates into CSASIDRQGVIYGYTF.

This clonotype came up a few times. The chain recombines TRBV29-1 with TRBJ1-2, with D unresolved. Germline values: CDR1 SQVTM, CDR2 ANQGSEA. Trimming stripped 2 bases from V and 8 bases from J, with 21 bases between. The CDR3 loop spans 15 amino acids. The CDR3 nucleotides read TGCAGCGTTGAAAAGGGAGGGAGGATCATGAGAGGCTACACCTTC. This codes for CSVEKGGRIMRGYTF.

CDR3 region: CSVLYGDLQQYF. DNA for the CDR3: TGCAGCGTGCTATACGGAGACCTACAGCAGTACTTC. The V and J genes are TRBV29-1 and TRBJ2-7; D is uncertain. This CDR3 spans 12 amino acids. V was pared by 6 bases and J by 8 bases, with 17 bases between. The V gene's germline CDR1 is SQVTM and CDR2 ANQGSEA.

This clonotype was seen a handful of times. The CDR3 region is CASSQDVRGRWTSQAIEQYF. The CDR3 coding sequence is TGTGCCAGCAGCCAAGATGTGAGAGGCAGATGGACTAGCCAGGCAATCGAGCAGTACTTC. The genes are TRBV14 and TRBJ2-7; TRBD2 matches at 8 bases. Germline CDR1 is SGHDN and CDR2 is FVKESK. The CDR3 covers 20 residues. V was pared by 0 bases and J by 6 bases, with 22 bases of the junction left unmatched.

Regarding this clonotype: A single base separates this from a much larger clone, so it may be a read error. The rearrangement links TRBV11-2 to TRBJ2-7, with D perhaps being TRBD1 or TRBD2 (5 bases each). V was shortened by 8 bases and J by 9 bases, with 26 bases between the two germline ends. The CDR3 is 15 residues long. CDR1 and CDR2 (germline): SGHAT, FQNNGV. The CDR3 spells CASQVRGLATSGQYF. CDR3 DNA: TGTGCCAGCCAGGTTCGGGGCCTAGCCACCTCCGGGCAGTACTTC.

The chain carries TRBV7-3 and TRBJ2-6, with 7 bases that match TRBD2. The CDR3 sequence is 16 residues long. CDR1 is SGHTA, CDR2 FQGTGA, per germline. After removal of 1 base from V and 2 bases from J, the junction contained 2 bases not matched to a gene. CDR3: CASSLRGGPGANVLTF. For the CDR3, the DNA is TGTGCCAGCAGCTTAAGGGGGGGACCTGGGGCCAACGTCCTGACTTTC.

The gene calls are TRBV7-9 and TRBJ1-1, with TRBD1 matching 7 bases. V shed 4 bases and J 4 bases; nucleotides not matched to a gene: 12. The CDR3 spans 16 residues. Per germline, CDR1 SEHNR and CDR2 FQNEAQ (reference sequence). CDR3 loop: CASSSGFGPGGTEAFF. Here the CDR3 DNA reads TGTGCCAGCAGCTCGGGGTTTGGACCAGGGGGCACTGAAGCTTTCTTT.

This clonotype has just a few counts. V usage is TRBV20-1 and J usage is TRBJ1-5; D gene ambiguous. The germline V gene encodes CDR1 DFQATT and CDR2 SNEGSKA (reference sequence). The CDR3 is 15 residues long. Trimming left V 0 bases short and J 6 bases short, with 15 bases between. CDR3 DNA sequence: TGCAGTGCTAGAGATTCTATCCCTGGGGTTCAGCCCCAGCATTTT. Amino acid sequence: CSARDSIPGVQPQHF.